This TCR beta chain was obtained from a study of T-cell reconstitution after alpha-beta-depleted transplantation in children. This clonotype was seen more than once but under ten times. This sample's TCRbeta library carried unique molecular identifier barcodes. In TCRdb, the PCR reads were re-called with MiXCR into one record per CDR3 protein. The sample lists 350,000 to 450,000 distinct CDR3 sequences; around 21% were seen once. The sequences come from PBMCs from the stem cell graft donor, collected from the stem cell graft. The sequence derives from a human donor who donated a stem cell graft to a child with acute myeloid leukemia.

Here the CDR3 reads CASSESGRPKNIQYF. The CDR3 DNA is TGTGCCAGCAGTGAATCGGGCCGACCCAAAAACATTCAGTACTTC. The chain joins TRBV25-1 to TRBJ2-4; D is uncertain. The CDR3 is 15 residues long. Germline values: CDR1 MGHDK, CDR2 SYGVNS. Deletions cut 1 base from V and 2 bases from J, with 9 bases between.